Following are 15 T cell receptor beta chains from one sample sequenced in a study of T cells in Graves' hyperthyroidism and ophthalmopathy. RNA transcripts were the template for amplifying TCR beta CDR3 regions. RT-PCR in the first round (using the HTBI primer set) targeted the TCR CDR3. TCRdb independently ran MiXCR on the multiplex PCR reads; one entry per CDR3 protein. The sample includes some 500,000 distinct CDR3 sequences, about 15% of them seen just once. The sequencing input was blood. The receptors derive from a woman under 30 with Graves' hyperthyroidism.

As DNA, the CDR3 is TGTGCCAGTAGTATGTCTTCGTGGGATGCTTTCTTT. This gives the protein CASSMSSWDAFF. The genes are TRBV19 and TRBJ1-1; D is ambiguous. The CDR3 spans 12 residues. The germline gives CDR1 LNHDA, CDR2 SQIVND (reference sequence). Deletions cut 3 bases from V and 11 bases from J, with 13 bases between. The full variable domain, rest sourced from reference TRBV19 and TRBJ1-1, is DGGITQSPKYLFRKEGQNVTLSCEQNLNHDAMYWYRQDPGQGLRLIYYSQIVNDFQKGDIAEGYSVSREKKESFPLTVTSAQKNPTAFYLCASSMSSWDAFFGQGTRLTVV.

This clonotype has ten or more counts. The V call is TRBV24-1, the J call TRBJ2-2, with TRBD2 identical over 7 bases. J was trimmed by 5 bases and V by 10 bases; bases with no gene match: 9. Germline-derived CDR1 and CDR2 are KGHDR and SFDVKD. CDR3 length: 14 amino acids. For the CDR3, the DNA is TGTGCCACTCGACTGGGGGGGGAGACCGGGGAGCTGTTTTTT. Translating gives CATRLGGETGELFF.

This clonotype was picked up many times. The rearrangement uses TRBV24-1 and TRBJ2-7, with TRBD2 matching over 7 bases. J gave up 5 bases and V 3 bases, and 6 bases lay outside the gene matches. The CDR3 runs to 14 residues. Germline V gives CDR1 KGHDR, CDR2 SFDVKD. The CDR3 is CATSDRTRSNEQYF. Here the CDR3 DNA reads TGTGCCACCAGTGATCGGACTAGGTCCAACGAGCAGTACTTC.

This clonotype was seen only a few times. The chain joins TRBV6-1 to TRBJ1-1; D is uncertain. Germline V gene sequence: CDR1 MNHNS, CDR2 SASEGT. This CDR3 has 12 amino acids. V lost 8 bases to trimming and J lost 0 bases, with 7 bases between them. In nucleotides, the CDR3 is TGTGCCAGCCGTCCAGTGAACACTGAAGCTTTCTTT. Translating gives CASRPVNTEAFF.

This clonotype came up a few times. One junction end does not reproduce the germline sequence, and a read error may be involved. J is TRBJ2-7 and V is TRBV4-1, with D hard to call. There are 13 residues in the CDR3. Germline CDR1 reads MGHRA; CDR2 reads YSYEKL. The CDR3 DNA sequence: TGCGCCAGCAGCCAGGTAAACTCCGACGAGCAGTACTTC. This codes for CASSQVNSDEQYF.

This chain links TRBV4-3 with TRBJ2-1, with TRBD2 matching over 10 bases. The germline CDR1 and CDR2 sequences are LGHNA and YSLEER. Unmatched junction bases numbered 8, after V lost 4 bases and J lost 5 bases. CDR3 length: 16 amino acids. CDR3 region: CASSPSLAGAHNEQFF. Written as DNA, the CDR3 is TGCGCCAGCAGCCCCAGCCTAGCGGGAGCCCACAATGAGCAGTTCTTC.

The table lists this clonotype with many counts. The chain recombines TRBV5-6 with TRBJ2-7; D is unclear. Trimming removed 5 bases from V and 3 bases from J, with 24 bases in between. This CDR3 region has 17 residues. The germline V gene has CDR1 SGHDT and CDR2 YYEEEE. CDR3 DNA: TGTGCCAGCAGTTCTCATCGACCGGCCTGGAACCACTACGAGCAGTACGTC. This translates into CASSSHRPAWNHYEQYV.

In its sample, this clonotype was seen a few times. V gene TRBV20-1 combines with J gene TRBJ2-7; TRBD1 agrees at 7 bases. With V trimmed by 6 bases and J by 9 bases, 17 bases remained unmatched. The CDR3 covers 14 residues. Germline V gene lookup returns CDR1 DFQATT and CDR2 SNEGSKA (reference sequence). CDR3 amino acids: CSALDRDGPKGQYV. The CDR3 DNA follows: TGCAGTGCACTAGACAGGGACGGGCCGAAGGGGCAGTACGTC.

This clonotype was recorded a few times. CDR3 sequence: CASSHRPEGTGELFF. CDR3 DNA: TGTGCCAGCAGCCATAGGCCAGAAGGGACCGGGGAGCTGTTTTTT. V and J are TRBV6-1 and TRBJ2-2; D unclear. Germline V gene data show CDR1 as MNHNS and CDR2 as SASEGT. CDR3 length equals 15 residues. Trimming pared 6 bases from V and 5 bases from J, leaving 16 bases between.

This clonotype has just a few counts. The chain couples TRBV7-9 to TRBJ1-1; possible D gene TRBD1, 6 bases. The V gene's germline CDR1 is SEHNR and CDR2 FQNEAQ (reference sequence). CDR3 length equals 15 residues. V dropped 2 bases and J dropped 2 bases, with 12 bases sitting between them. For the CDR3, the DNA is TGTGCCAGCAGCTTAAACAGGGTGAAAAACACTGAAGCTTTCTTT. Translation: CASSLNRVKNTEAFF.

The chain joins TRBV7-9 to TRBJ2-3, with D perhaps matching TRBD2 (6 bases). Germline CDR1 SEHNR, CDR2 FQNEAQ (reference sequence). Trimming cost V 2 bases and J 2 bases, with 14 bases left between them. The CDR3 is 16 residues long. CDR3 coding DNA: TGTGCCAGCAGCTTAATTGGGGACTTCTCCACAGATACGCAGTATTTT. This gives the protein CASSLIGDFSTDTQYF.

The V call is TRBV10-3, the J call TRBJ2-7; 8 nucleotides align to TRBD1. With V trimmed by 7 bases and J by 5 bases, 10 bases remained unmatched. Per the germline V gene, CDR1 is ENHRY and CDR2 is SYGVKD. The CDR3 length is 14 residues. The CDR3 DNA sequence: TGTGCCATCACAACAAGACAGGGGTCCCACGAGCAGTACTTC. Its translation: CAITTRQGSHEQYF.

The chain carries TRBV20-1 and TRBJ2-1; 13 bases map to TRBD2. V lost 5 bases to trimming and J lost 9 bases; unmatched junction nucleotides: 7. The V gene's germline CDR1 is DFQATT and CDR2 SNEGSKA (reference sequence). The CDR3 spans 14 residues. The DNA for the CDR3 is TGCAGTGCTCAAAGGACTAGCGGGAGTACTGAGCAGTTCTTC. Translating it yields CSAQRTSGSTEQFF.

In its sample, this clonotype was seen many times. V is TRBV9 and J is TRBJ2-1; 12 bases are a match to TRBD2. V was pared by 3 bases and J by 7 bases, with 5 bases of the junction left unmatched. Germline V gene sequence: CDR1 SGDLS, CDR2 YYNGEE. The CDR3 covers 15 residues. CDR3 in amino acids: CASSALTSGGNEQFF. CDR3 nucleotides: TGTGCCAGCAGCGCCCTCACTAGCGGGGGGAATGAGCAGTTCTTC.

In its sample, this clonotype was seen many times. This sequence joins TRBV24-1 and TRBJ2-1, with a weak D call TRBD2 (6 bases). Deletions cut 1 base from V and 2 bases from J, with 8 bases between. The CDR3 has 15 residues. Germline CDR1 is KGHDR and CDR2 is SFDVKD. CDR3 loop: CATSDFGSTYNEQFF. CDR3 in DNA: TGTGCCACCAGTGATTTCGGGAGTACCTACAATGAGCAGTTCTTC.